The 10 T cell receptor beta chains given below trace back to one sample, sequenced in a study of shared clonotypes between healthy human individuals. The table came from immunoSEQ multiplex PCR; TCRdb's copy has only in-frame clones and leaves some out. The table lists just over 2,000,000 clones, over 85% of them singletons. Sequencing input: naive CD4+ T cells sorted from blood. Subset given: CD45RA+ positively selected. The receptors stem from a man aged 18 to 30 in good health.

The chain has TRBV5-3 and TRBJ1-5; 11 nucleotides line up with TRBD1. Being an ORF, TRBV5-3 has a function that is uncertain. With 0 bases clipped from V and 3 bases from J, the junction kept 8 bases outside the gene matches. The CDR3 runs 18 residues. The CDR3 loop reads CARSLARTGGLYNQPQHF. CDR3 bases: TGTGCCAGAAGCTTGGCCCGGACAGGGGGCCTTTACAATCAGCCCCAGCATTTT.

V and J are TRBV7-2 and TRBJ2-6; D might be TRBD1 or TRBD2, each matching 5 bases. Germline assignment: CDR1 SGHTA and CDR2 FQGNSA. The CDR3 is made up of 15 amino acids. Trimming removed 3 bases at V and 4 bases at J, with 10 bases between. CDR3 nucleotides: TGTGCCAGCAGCTTTGGGGGATCCGGGGCCAACGTCCTGACTTTC. Amino acids: CASSFGGSGANVLTF.

The CDR3 is CAISEMGASEQYF. The CDR3, as DNA: TGTGCCATCAGTGAGATGGGGGCGAGTGAGCAGTACTTC. The chain is built from TRBV10-3 and TRBJ2-7; tentatively, D is TRBD1 (6 bases). CDR1 is ENHRY, CDR2 SYGVKD, per germline. Trimming removed 2 bases from V and 7 bases from J, with 12 bases in between. The CDR3 sequence is 13 residues long.

This chain links TRBV5-1 with TRBJ1-2; tentative D call: TRBD1 (6 bases). CDR1 and CDR2 from the germline V gene are SGHRS and YFSETQ. Trimming took 2 bases from V and 3 from J, leaving 14 bases between them. This CDR3 comprises 15 residues. In nucleotides, the CDR3 is TGCGCCAGCAGCTTAACAGGGTCCAGGGACTATGGCTACACCTTC. This gives the protein CASSLTGSRDYGYTF.

This clone showed up just once. V usage is TRBV7-2 and J usage is TRBJ2-1; D possibly corresponds to TRBD1 (6 bases). The CDR3 sequence is 15 residues long. Trimming cost V 2 bases and J 5 bases, with 13 bases left between them. Germline lookup yields CDR1 SGHTA and CDR2 FQGNSA. Here the CDR3 DNA reads TGTGCCAGCAGCTTAATCTCAGGGGCCCACAATGAGCAGTTCTTC. Protein sequence: CASSLISGAHNEQFF.

The rearrangement links TRBV10-3 to TRBJ2-7; perhaps TRBD2 as D (6 bases). The germline gives CDR1 ENHRY, CDR2 SYGVKD. With 10 bases removed from V and 2 bases from J, the gap between germline ends came to 12 bases. This CDR3 is built from 12 residues. The CDR3 sequence is CATGGEPYEQYF. The CDR3 DNA is TGTGCCACCGGGGGAGAGCCCTACGAGCAGTACTTC.

The J gene is TRBJ2-5, the V gene TRBV5-1; possible D gene TRBD2, 6 bases. The CDR3 length is 14 residues. In germline, CDR1 is SGHRS, CDR2 YFSETQ. The V end lost 3 bases, the J end lost 4 bases, and 13 bases lay between the germline ends. The DNA of the CDR3 is TGCGCCAGCAGCTCGTTGGGCGGGGCAGAGACCCAGTACTTC. Amino acids: CASSSLGGAETQYF.

A few counts support this clone. J is TRBJ1-6 and V is TRBV28, with D tentatively TRBD1 (6 bases). V was trimmed by 5 bases and J by 7 bases, leaving 15 bases between them. Germline V gives CDR1 MDHEN, CDR2 SYDVKM. The CDR3 extends over 15 amino acids. For the CDR3, the DNA is TGTGCCAGCAGTCTGGGGGGGGCGCAGAATTCACCCCTCCACTTT. This sequence encodes CASSLGGAQNSPLHF.

The V call is TRBV6-5, the J call TRBJ1-3, with D perhaps matching TRBD1 (5 bases). CDR3 size: 15 residues. Germline CDR1 MNHEY, CDR2 SVGAGI. V was trimmed by 5 bases and J by 4 bases, leaving 15 bases between them. The CDR3 DNA follows: TGTGCCAGCAGTCCTGGCGGGGGGATCGGAAACACCATATATTTT. Translation gives CASSPGGGIGNTIYF.

This sequence joins TRBV27 and TRBJ1-2; D uncertain. The V and J ends lost 6 bases and 5 bases respectively, with 13 bases between them. The length of the CDR3 is 13 residues. The germline gives CDR1 MNHEY, CDR2 SMNVEV (reference sequence). The CDR3 sequence: CASSPRTAYGYTF. The DNA of the CDR3 is TGTGCCAGCAGCCCCCGGACTGCTTATGGCTACACCTTC.